This passage covers 25 T cell receptor beta chains from one sample sequenced in a study of blood T cell repertoires in COVID-19. Clones were sequenced by immunoSEQ multiplex PCR, and TCRdb holds only the in-frame ones, with some missing. Among under 450,000 clones, about nine tenths were seen once, and the ten largest hold approximately 12%. The source material was peripheral blood. All receptors come from a woman aged 45 to 65 with COVID-19, enrolled during active disease.

This clone was picked up a small number of times. The chain is built from TRBV29-1 and TRBJ1-2; unclear D gene. Germline V gene sequence: CDR1 SQVTM, CDR2 ANQGSEA. Deletions cut 6 bases from V and 4 bases from J, with 15 bases between. The CDR3 runs 13 residues. CDR3 nucleotide sequence: TGCAGCGTCGTCCCGAACGAGGGCTATGGCTACACCTTC. Its translation is CSVVPNEGYGYTF. The entire variable domain, with the rest obtained from reference TRBV29-1 and TRBJ1-2, is as follows: SAVISQKPSRDICQRGTSLTIQCQVDSQVTMMFWYRQQPGQSLTLIATANQGSEATYESGFVIDKFPISRPNLTFSTLTVSNMSPEDSSIYLCSVVPNEGYGYTFGSGTRLTVV.

The J gene is TRBJ2-4, the V gene TRBV7-3, with a weak D call TRBD2 (6 bases). CDR1 and CDR2 from the germline V gene are SGHTA and FQGTGA. The CDR3 runs to 15 residues. The V end lost 1 base, the J end lost 8 bases, and 15 bases lay between the germline ends. The CDR3 sequence is CASSLSGGIVDIQYF. CDR3 coding DNA: TGTGCCAGCAGCTTAAGCGGAGGGATAGTGGACATTCAGTACTTC.

This rearrangement joins TRBV9 to TRBJ1-1; D perhaps matches TRBD1 (6 bases). Trimming cost V 0 bases and J 1 base, with 10 bases left between them. Per the germline V gene, CDR1 is SGDLS and CDR2 is YYNGEE. The CDR3 contains 15 residues. The CDR3 DNA is TGTGCCAGCAGCGTAGTACTAGGGGGGAACACTGAAGCTTTCTTT. Residues: CASSVVLGGNTEAFF.

The chain uses TRBV9 and TRBJ2-2, with 14 bases matching TRBD2. Unmatched junction bases numbered 6, after V lost 3 bases and J lost 5 bases. From germline, CDR1 is SGDLS and CDR2 YYNGEE. This CDR3 is 17 amino acids long. The CDR3 spells CASSGLAGGPETGELFF. The CDR3 region has the DNA TGTGCCAGCAGCGGACTAGCGGGGGGGCCGGAGACCGGGGAGCTGTTTTTT.

The chain couples TRBV14 to TRBJ1-1; 8 bases agree with TRBD1. The CDR3 has 14 amino acids. J lost 7 bases, V lost 4 bases, and 8 bases had no gene match. Germline V gene data show CDR1 as SGHDN and CDR2 as FVKESK. CDR3 sequence: CASSLGTGNFEAFF. DNA of the CDR3: TGTGCCAGCAGCCTAGGGACAGGTAATTTTGAAGCTTTCTTT.

The chain joins TRBV6-5 to TRBJ1-3, with D perhaps matching TRBD1 (6 bases). V was cut by 7 bases and J by 4 bases, with 11 bases left in between. CDR1 and CDR2 (germline): MNHEY, SVGAGI. The CDR3 runs 13 residues. The DNA for the CDR3 is TGTGCCAGCACCGACAGGAGCGGAAACACCATATATTTT. Residues: CASTDRSGNTIYF.

CDR3 in DNA: TGTGCCAGCAGCTTGGCCTTAGTAGAGCAGTTCTTC. This sequence encodes CASSLALVEQFF. The genes are TRBV5-6 and TRBJ2-1; D is unresolved. V was shortened by 0 bases and J by 10 bases, with 8 bases between the two germline ends. Germline loops: CDR1 SGHDT, CDR2 YYEEEE. CDR3 length: 12 amino acids. Drawing the rest from reference TRBV5-6 and TRBJ2-1, the complete variable domain is DAGVTQSPTHLIKTRGQQVTLRCSPKSGHDTVSWYQQALGQGPQFIFQYYEEEERQRGNFPDRFSGHQFPNYSSELNVNALLLGDSALYLCASSLALVEQFFGPGTRLTVL.

The gene calls are TRBV2 and TRBJ2-7; 11 bases line up with TRBD2. CDR3 length: 15 amino acids. Germline loops: CDR1 SNHLY, CDR2 FYNNEI. Trimming cost V 7 bases and J 0 bases; bases outside gene matches: 5. CDR3 in DNA: TGTGCCAGCAAGGGACTAGCGGTAAGCTCCTACGAGCAGTACTTC. Protein sequence: CASKGLAVSSYEQYF.

V and J are TRBV20-1 and TRBJ2-7; 8 nucleotides line up with TRBD1. This CDR3 has 14 residues. Looked up from germline, CDR1 is DFQATT and CDR2 is SNEGSKA (reference sequence). V lost 3 bases and J lost 3; bases outside the gene matches: 7. CDR3 sequence (DNA): TGCAGTGCTAGTCAACAGGGGGGTGACTACGAGCAGTACTTC. The encoded protein is CSASQQGGDYEQYF.

CDR3: CASRTGSLRPLHF. CDR3 nucleotide sequence: TGTGCCAGCAGGACCGGGTCTCTTCGACCCCTCCACTTT. The rearrangement joins TRBV6-5 to TRBJ1-6; D gene ambiguous. V lost 6 bases and J 12 bases, leaving 15 bases between the germline ends. CDR3 length equals 13 residues. Germline assignment: CDR1 MNHEY and CDR2 SVGAGI.

The chain couples TRBV3-1 (or the pseudogene TRBV3-2) to TRBJ1-1; the match to TRBD1 covers 8 bases. Trimming at V came to 4 bases and at J to 5 bases, leaving 15 bases not matched to a gene. The CDR3 extends over 17 amino acids. CDR1 and CDR2 from the germline V gene are LGHDT and YNNKEL (reference sequence). This CDR3 reads CASSPPRDRSIGTEAFF. As DNA, the CDR3 is TGTGCCAGCAGCCCTCCCCGGGACAGGAGTATTGGGACTGAAGCTTTCTTT.

The J gene is TRBJ1-1, the V gene TRBV10-2, with 7 bases matching TRBD1. Per the germline V gene, CDR1 is WSHSY and CDR2 is SAAADI. The CDR3 contains 17 residues. The junction had 11 bases not matched to a gene; V was cut back by 3 bases and J by 1 base. The CDR3 is CASSDYDRVFWNTEAFF. For the CDR3, the DNA is TGCGCCAGCAGTGATTACGACAGGGTATTTTGGAACACTGAAGCTTTCTTT.

This clone was observed a single time. The chain carries TRBV9 and TRBJ2-5; 11 bases are shared with TRBD2. The V and J ends lost 4 bases and 5 bases, in that order; junction bases with no gene match: 10. This CDR3 is 16 amino acids long. CDR1 is SGDLS and CDR2 is YYNGEE in the germline V gene. In nucleotides, the CDR3 is TGTGCCAGCAGCCCCTTCCTAGCGGGGGGTTTCGAGACCCAGTACTTC. Its protein is CASSPFLAGGFETQYF.

The rearrangement joins TRBV10-3 to TRBJ1-1, with D possibly matching TRBD1 (5 bases). The V and J ends lost 11 bases and 5 bases respectively, with 18 bases between them. Germline V CDR1 and CDR2: ENHRY, SYGVKD. This CDR3 is built from 13 residues. CDR3 sequence: CAASGRGGTEAFF. CDR3 DNA: TGTGCCGCCTCAGGGAGGGGAGGGACTGAAGCTTTCTTT.

The gene calls are TRBV12-3 or TRBV12-4 and TRBJ2-7; TRBD1 agrees at 8 bases. The V segment lost 7 bases and the J segment 6 bases; nucleotides outside the gene matches: 5. The CDR3 sequence is 12 residues long. CDR3 coding DNA: TGTGCCAGCACCTTGACAGGGGCCGAGCAGTACTTC. Translated: CASTLTGAEQYF.

The rearrangement uses TRBV2 and TRBJ1-2, with D perhaps matching TRBD1 (5 bases). From germline, CDR1 is SNHLY and CDR2 FYNNEI. V lost 7 bases, J lost 5 bases, and 11 bases lay in between. The CDR3 covers 12 residues. DNA for the CDR3: TGTGCCAGCATCCGGGAGGGGTATGGCTACACCTTC. This encodes CASIREGYGYTF.

This clone was seen a handful of times. V is TRBV5-4 and J is TRBJ2-7, with D tentatively TRBD2 (6 bases). The CDR3 spans 15 residues. V lost 1 base and J lost 1, with 12 bases in between. Per germline, CDR1 SGHNT and CDR2 YYREEE (reference sequence). This CDR3 reads CASSLNIGGSYEQYF. Written as DNA, the CDR3 is TGTGCCAGCAGCTTGAATATCGGGGGTTCCTACGAGCAGTACTTC.

The CDR3 nucleotides are TGTGCCAGCAGCAGTTCAGGTCGGAATTCACCCCTCCACTTT. It encodes CASSSSGRNSPLHF. The gene calls are TRBV7-9 and TRBJ1-6, with D uncertain. Trimming cost V 5 bases and J 7 bases, with 12 bases left between them. CDR3 length: 14 amino acids. Germline CDR1 and CDR2: SEHNR and FQNEAQ (reference sequence).

The CDR3 loop reads CASSQDLASSGNTIYF. CDR3 nucleotide sequence: TGCGCCAGCAGCCAGGACTTGGCCAGCTCTGGAAACACCATATATTTT. V and J are TRBV5-1 and TRBJ1-3; no firm D call. This CDR3 region has 16 residues. Trimming shortened V by 4 bases and J by 0 bases, and 14 bases separated the two germline ends. Germline V gives CDR1 SGHRS, CDR2 YFSETQ.

This clone was seen only once. The V gene is TRBV27, the J gene TRBJ2-1; 7 positions agree with TRBD2. V trimming: 7 bases; J trimming: 0 bases; junction bases outside the gene matches: 6. Germline V gives CDR1 MNHEY, CDR2 SMNVEV (reference sequence). The CDR3 consists of 15 residues. The CDR3 sequence is CASNLAGSSYNEQFF. In DNA form, the CDR3 reads TGTGCCAGCAACTTAGCGGGCAGCTCCTACAATGAGCAGTTCTTC.

Only a few counts were recorded for this clone. The J gene is TRBJ1-1, the V gene TRBV19; a possible D gene is TRBD1 (5 bases). Germline V CDR1 and CDR2: LNHDA, SQIVND (reference sequence). CDR3 size: 14 residues. V shed 9 bases and J shed 0 bases, with 14 bases lying between them. CDR3 sequence reads: CASQDRGVNTEAFF. The DNA for the CDR3 is TGTGCCAGCCAGGACCGGGGGGTGAACACTGAAGCTTTCTTT.

This clone was recorded once. The chain joins TRBV10-1 to TRBJ2-1, with D perhaps matching TRBD1 (5 bases). From germline, CDR1 is WNHNN and CDR2 SYGVQD (reference sequence). V lost 5 bases to trimming and J lost 6 bases, with 11 bases between them. This CDR3 region has 13 residues. The CDR3 DNA sequence: TGCGCCAGCAGTTCAGCAGGGATCAATGAGCAGTTCTTC. Protein: CASSSAGINEQFF.

The chain combines TRBV5-1 with TRBJ2-2, with 11 positions matching TRBD1. With 2 bases clipped from V and 3 bases from J, the junction kept 3 bases outside the gene matches. Per the germline V gene, CDR1 is SGHRS and CDR2 is YFSETQ. The CDR3 extends over 16 amino acids. This CDR3 reads CASSLGDRGYTGELFF. The CDR3 DNA reads as TGCGCCAGCAGCTTAGGGGACAGGGGGTACACCGGGGAGCTGTTTTTT.

V usage is TRBV30 and J usage is TRBJ2-1, with 8 nucleotides matching TRBD2. Unmatched junction bases numbered 8, after V lost 4 bases and J lost 6 bases. This CDR3 is built from 14 residues. CDR1 is GTSNPN, CDR2 SVGIG, per germline (reference sequence). DNA of the CDR3: TGTGCCTGGAACCGGGGGGGGGCCCCCAATGAGCAGTTCTTC. Translating it yields CAWNRGGAPNEQFF.

V usage is TRBV11-2 and J usage is TRBJ1-2; D is unresolved. Trimming cost V 1 base and J 4 bases, with 4 bases left between them. CDR1 is SGHAT and CDR2 is FQNNGV in the germline V gene. The CDR3 loop spans 12 amino acids. The CDR3 nucleotides read TGTGCCAGCAGCTTAGTCAGCTATGGCTACACCTTC. The encoded protein is CASSLVSYGYTF.